This TCR beta chain was recorded in a study of PD-1 blockade in classical Hodgkin lymphoma. Study information: Patients were treated with nivolumab at 3 mg/kg, and this was given intravenously every 2 weeks.

The repertoire was sequenced with immunoSEQ multiplex PCR; TCRdb's copy has only in-frame clones and lacks some. The profile covers 80,000 to 100,000 clones, with roughly 92% appearing a single time and 2.5% to 3% taken by the ten largest. Turning to this clone: Its antigen is unidentified.

Overall study results and limits: TCR diversity rose significantly by C4D1 in CD4+ but not CD8+ cells. The study found complete responders had baseline diversity similar to newly diagnosed patients.

Trimming took 4 bases from V and 1 from J, leaving 7 bases between them. The CDR3 runs 13 residues. CDR1 and CDR2 from the germline V gene are LNHDA and SQIVND (reference sequence). Each patient experienced a relapse that followed autologous stem cell transplantation, and brentuximab vedotin exposure varied. Best responses were complete response, partial response or progressive disease. Here the sequenced sample was peripheral blood mononuclear cells (PBMCs), taken at baseline. The source of this sequence is a human donor with classical Hodgkin lymphoma. The genes are TRBV19 and TRBJ1-2, with D maybe TRBD1 (6 bases). The CDR3 sequence is CASSTGDNYGYTF. The CDR3 region has the DNA TGTGCCAGTAGTACAGGGGATAACTATGGCTACACCTTC.